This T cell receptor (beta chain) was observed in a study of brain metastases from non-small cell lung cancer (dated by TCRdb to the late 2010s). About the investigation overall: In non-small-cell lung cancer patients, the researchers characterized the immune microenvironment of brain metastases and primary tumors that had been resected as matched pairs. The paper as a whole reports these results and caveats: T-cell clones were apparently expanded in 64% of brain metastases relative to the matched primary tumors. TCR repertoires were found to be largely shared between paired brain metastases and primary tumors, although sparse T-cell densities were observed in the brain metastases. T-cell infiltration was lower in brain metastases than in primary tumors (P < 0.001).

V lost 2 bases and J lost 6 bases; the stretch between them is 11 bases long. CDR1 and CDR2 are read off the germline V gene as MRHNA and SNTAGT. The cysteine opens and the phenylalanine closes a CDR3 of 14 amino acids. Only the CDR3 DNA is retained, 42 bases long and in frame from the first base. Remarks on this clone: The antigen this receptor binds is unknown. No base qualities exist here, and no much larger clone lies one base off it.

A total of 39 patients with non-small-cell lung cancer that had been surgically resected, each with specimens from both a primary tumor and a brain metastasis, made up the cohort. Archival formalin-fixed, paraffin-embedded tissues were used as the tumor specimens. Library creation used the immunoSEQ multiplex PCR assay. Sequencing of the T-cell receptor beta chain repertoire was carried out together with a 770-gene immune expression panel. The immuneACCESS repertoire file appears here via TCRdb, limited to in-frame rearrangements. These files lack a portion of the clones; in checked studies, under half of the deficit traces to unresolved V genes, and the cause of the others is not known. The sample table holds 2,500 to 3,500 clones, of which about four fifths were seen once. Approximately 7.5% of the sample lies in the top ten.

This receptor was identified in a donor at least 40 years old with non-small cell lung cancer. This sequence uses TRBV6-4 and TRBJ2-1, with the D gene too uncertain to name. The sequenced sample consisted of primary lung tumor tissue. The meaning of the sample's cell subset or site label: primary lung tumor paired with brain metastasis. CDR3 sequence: CASSDGSAINEQFF. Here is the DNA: TGTGCCAGCAGTGACGGGTCGGCTATCAATGAGCAGTTCTTC.